Below, 23 T cell receptor beta chains from the same sample are listed, as sequenced in a study of blood T cell repertoires in COVID-19. Measured with immunoSEQ multiplex PCR; TCRdb has only the in-frame clones, and not every one. The table includes 300,000 to 400,000 clones, approximately 87% detected once. The sequencing input was peripheral blood. All receptors come from a woman between 50 and 59 years old with COVID-19, enrolled during active disease.

The V gene is TRBV4-1, the J gene TRBJ2-1; TRBD2 aligns across 11 bases. In germline, CDR1 is MGHRA, CDR2 YSYEKL. CDR3 size: 15 residues. J was trimmed by 10 bases and V by 0 bases; bases with no gene match: 5. The CDR3 DNA is TGCGCCAGCAGCCAAGAGTCTAGCGGGAGGTTGGAGCAGTTCTTC. This codes for CASSQESSGRLEQFF.

The chain joins TRBV6-4 to TRBJ2-5; a possible D gene is TRBD2 (5 bases). The V gene's germline CDR1 is MRHNA and CDR2 SNTAGT. The CDR3 is 16 residues long. Trimming pared 4 bases from V and 2 bases from J, leaving 17 bases between. The CDR3 protein is CASSVQSGPPQETQYF. The CDR3 DNA reads TGTGCCAGCAGTGTCCAGAGCGGCCCTCCTCAAGAGACCCAGTACTTC.

The V gene is TRBV18, the J gene TRBJ2-3; a weak D match, TRBD1 (6 bases). Deletions cut 6 bases from V and 2 bases from J, with 15 bases between. This CDR3 has 15 residues. Germline assignment: CDR1 KGHSH and CDR2 LQKENI. The CDR3 loop is CASSPQGQITDTQYF. The CDR3 coding sequence is TGTGCCAGCTCCCCCCAGGGGCAAATCACAGATACGCAGTATTTT.

The chain has TRBV19 and TRBJ2-5; 7 positions match TRBD1. Trimming took 6 bases from V and 4 from J; bases not matched to a gene: 8. This CDR3 has 14 residues. Germline V CDR1 and CDR2: LNHDA, SQIVND (reference sequence). CDR3 bases: TGTGCCAGTAGCCAAACAGGGGTCGGAGAGACCCAGTACTTC. This sequence encodes CASSQTGVGETQYF.

The chain links TRBV28 to TRBJ2-7; D is possibly TRBD1 (5 bases). Trimming removed 4 bases from V and 10 bases from J, with 11 bases in between. From germline, CDR1 is MDHEN and CDR2 SYDVKM. The CDR3 has 11 residues. As DNA, the CDR3 is TGTGCCAGCAGTTCCTTCAGGGTTCAGTACTTC. Translation: CASSSFRVQYF.

This rearrangement joins TRBV7-9 to TRBJ2-3, with 8 bases fitting TRBD1. This CDR3 has 15 residues. J was trimmed by 7 bases and V by 1 base; bases with no gene match: 7. Germline V gene lookup returns CDR1 SEHNR and CDR2 FQNEAQ (reference sequence). CDR3 region: CASSLDGQGLNTQYF. The CDR3 nucleotides read TGTGCCAGCAGCTTAGATGGACAGGGTCTGAATACGCAGTATTTT.

The genes are TRBV30 and TRBJ2-3; 12 bases map to TRBD2. The CDR3 length is 15 residues. The germline CDR1 and CDR2 sequences are GTSNPN and SVGIG (reference sequence). Trimming at V came to 1 base and at J to 4 bases, leaving 3 bases not matched to a gene. This chain's CDR3 is CAWSGLAGGSDTQYF. For the CDR3, the DNA is TGTGCCTGGAGTGGGCTAGCGGGAGGGTCAGATACGCAGTATTTT.

The gene calls are TRBV6-5 and TRBJ2-1, with TRBD2 matching 13 bases. The germline CDR1 and CDR2 sequences are MNHEY and SVGAGI. The CDR3 spans 15 residues. J lost 9 bases, V lost 5 bases, and 7 bases had no gene match. The CDR3 sequence: CASSIGTSGTGEQFF. CDR3 DNA: TGTGCCAGCAGTATTGGGACTAGCGGGACGGGTGAGCAGTTCTTC.

This rearrangement joins TRBV11-2 to TRBJ2-5; 11 bases fit TRBD1. The CDR3 consists of 16 residues. Unmatched junction bases numbered 8, after V lost 4 bases and J lost 4 bases. In germline, CDR1 is SGHAT, CDR2 FQNNGV. In DNA form, the CDR3 reads TGTGCCAGCAGCTCGGGGACAGGGGGTTTTTTAGAGACCCAGTACTTC. It codes for CASSSGTGGFLETQYF.

V is TRBV6-6 and J is TRBJ2-7, with D uncertain. This CDR3 has 12 amino acids. The germline CDR1 and CDR2 sequences are MNHNY and SVGAGI (reference sequence). V gave up 4 bases and J gave up 3 bases, with 7 bases separating them. CDR3 region: CASSSSGYEQYF. The DNA for the CDR3 is TGTGCCAGCAGTTCTTCCGGCTACGAGCAGTACTTC.

The J gene is TRBJ2-7, the V gene TRBV21-1; the listed D gene, TRBD2, was not tested against the DNA. TRBV21-1 is termed a pseudogene. The CDR3 length is 14 residues. The DNA for the CDR3 is TGTGCCAGCACCAAGAGGACTTACTTGGACGAGCAGTACTTC. Translated, it gives CASTKRTYLDEQYF.

This clone has a single count. This rearrangement joins TRBV19 to TRBJ2-5, with D perhaps matching TRBD2 (5 bases). Trimming removed 1 base from V and 2 bases from J, with 8 bases in between. The CDR3 spans 14 residues. The germline CDR1 and CDR2 sequences are LNHDA and SQIVND (reference sequence). Here the CDR3 DNA reads TGTGCCAGTAGTATAGCCGGAGGACAAGAGACCCAGTACTTC. It is translated as CASSIAGGQETQYF.

The CDR3 reads CASSRHRGVNYGYTF. DNA of the CDR3: TGTGCCAGCAGTCGTCACAGGGGCGTTAACTATGGCTACACCTTC. This sequence joins TRBV2 and TRBJ1-2; TRBD1 matches at 7 bases. Looked up from germline, CDR1 is SNHLY and CDR2 is FYNNEI. CDR3 size: 15 residues. V lost 5 bases to trimming and J lost 1 base; unmatched junction nucleotides: 7.

Remarks on this clone: The same CDR3 also results from other DNA sequences found in this sample. V usage is TRBV3-1 (or the pseudogene TRBV3-2) and J usage is TRBJ1-5, with 9 bases that match TRBD1. The CDR3 sequence is 14 residues long. CDR1 is LGHDT, CDR2 YNNKEL, per germline (reference sequence). V lost 4 bases to trimming and J lost 2 bases; unmatched junction nucleotides: 0. The CDR3 bases are TGTGCCAGCAGCCGGACAGGGGGCAATCAGCCCCAGCATTTT. Translated, it gives CASSRTGGNQPQHF.

V usage is TRBV9 and J usage is TRBJ2-3, with TRBD2 matching 10 bases. V trimming: 2 bases; J trimming: 3 bases; junction bases outside the gene matches: 6. The CDR3 is made up of 16 amino acids. Germline V gene sequence: CDR1 SGDLS, CDR2 YYNGEE. The CDR3 nucleotides read TGTGCCAGCAGCGTTAGACTAGCGGGCGTTACAGATACGCAGTATTTT. It is translated as CASSVRLAGVTDTQYF.

The CDR3 loop is CASSSPGHLAKNIQYF. In DNA, the CDR3 is TGTGCCAGCAGCTCTCCGGGACACCTAGCCAAAAACATTCAGTACTTC. The J gene is TRBJ2-4, the V gene TRBV5-4; tentatively, D is TRBD1 (6 bases). V lost 3 bases and J 0 bases, leaving 13 bases between the germline ends. The germline CDR1 and CDR2 sequences are SGHNT and YYREEE (reference sequence). The CDR3 extends over 16 amino acids.

V and J are TRBV6-6 and TRBJ2-1, with 11 nucleotides matching TRBD2. CDR3 size: 15 residues. Looked up from germline, CDR1 is MNHNY and CDR2 is SVGAGI (reference sequence). V lost 7 bases and J lost 6; bases outside the gene matches: 8. The CDR3 DNA sequence: TGTGCCAGCACCAAACTAGCGGGAGTTCCCAATGAGCAGTTCTTC. Protein product: CASTKLAGVPNEQFF.

The V call is TRBV2, the J call TRBJ1-4; D unclear. The ends were cut back, 0 bases at V and 8 bases at J, with 10 bases in the middle. The V gene's germline CDR1 is SNHLY and CDR2 FYNNEI. This CDR3 spans 14 amino acids. CDR3 in DNA: TGTGCCAGCAGTGAAGCGGGGTGGAGGGAAAAACTGTTTTTT. Its protein is CASSEAGWREKLFF. Combining the CDR3 with reference TRBV2 and TRBJ1-4 gives the whole variable domain EPEVTQTPSHQVTQMGQEVILRCVPISNHLYFYWYRQILGQKVEFLVSFYNNEISEKSEIFDDQFSVERPDGSNFTLKIRSTKLEDSAMYFCASSEAGWREKLFFGSGTQLSVL.

This chain uses TRBV4-2 with TRBJ2-1, with 10 bases aligning to TRBD2. The V gene end was trimmed by 4 bases and the J gene end by 5 bases; junction bases not matched to a gene: 11. The CDR3 has 17 amino acids. Germline V gene lookup returns CDR1 LGHNA and CDR2 YNFKEQ. The CDR3 DNA follows: TGTGCCAGCAGCCCAAACGGGGGGGGACTAGCGAACAATGAGCAGTTCTTC. Amino acids: CASSPNGGGLANNEQFF.

This chain connects TRBV9 to TRBJ2-2; D is uncertain. The germline V gene encodes CDR1 SGDLS and CDR2 YYNGEE. The CDR3 extends over 15 amino acids. Deletions cut 0 bases from V and 4 bases from J, with 10 bases between. CDR3 sequence (DNA): TGTGCCAGCAGCGTAGCTAGATCCATCACCGGGGAGCTGTTTTTT. Protein: CASSVARSITGELFF. Full variable domain (outside the CDR3, taken from reference TRBV9 and TRBJ2-2): DSGVTQTPKHLITATGQRVTLRCSPRSGDLSVYWYQQSLDQGLQFLIQYYNGEERAKGNILERFSAQQFPDLHSELNLSSLELGDSALYFCASSVARSITGELFFGEGSRLTVL.

The chain carries TRBV4-1 and TRBJ2-7; TRBD1 matches at 12 bases. The CDR3 loop spans 17 amino acids. V lost 4 bases and J lost 3; bases outside the gene matches: 10. Germline-derived CDR1 and CDR2 are MGHRA and YSYEKL. The CDR3 reads CASSRPNRDRGLYEQYF. The CDR3 DNA reads as TGCGCCAGCAGCCGCCCTAACCGGGACAGGGGGCTCTACGAGCAGTACTTC.

The sample holds one count of this clone. The J gene is TRBJ2-7, the V gene TRBV5-1; possibly TRBD1 for D (5 bases). Germline V gene data show CDR1 as SGHRS and CDR2 as YFSETQ. Trimming took 6 bases from V and 1 from J, leaving 17 bases between them. CDR3 length: 15 residues. The CDR3 nucleotides read TGCGCCAGCAAGGGGATTCCAGGAGAGTCCTACGAGCAGTACTTC. Its translation: CASKGIPGESYEQYF.

CDR3 sequence (DNA): TGTGCCAGCAGCTTGCCGTCAGGCTGGGAGCAGTACTTC. Amino acid sequence: CASSLPSGWEQYF. This rearrangement joins TRBV5-5 to TRBJ2-7; D gene unclear. Looked up from germline, CDR1 is SGHKS and CDR2 is YYEKEE (reference sequence). V lost 1 base to trimming and J lost 7 bases, with 12 bases between them. The length of the CDR3 is 13 residues.